One and the same sample provided the 31 T cell receptor beta chains below, sequenced in a study of identifying expanded T cells in peripheral blood (dated by TCRdb to between 2019 and 2020). Receptors were amplified or captured by the immunoSEQ multiplex PCR assay. The clones in this table, taken by TCRdb from immuneACCESS, are in-frame only. Not every clone is retained; where verified, under half of the shortfall comes from an unresolved V gene, and the cause of the rest is unknown. Within this sample are more than 45,000 clones, with roughly 87% of them counted one time only. Roughly 3.5% of the sample is taken by the ten largest. Sequencing was carried out using blood. The receptor source for this set is a person aged 18 to 70 in good health.

V gene TRBV5-4 combines with J gene TRBJ1-5, with D possibly being TRBD1 (6 bases). Germline CDR1 SGHNT, CDR2 YYREEE (reference sequence). Trimming removed 3 bases from V and 3 bases from J, with 13 bases in between. This CDR3 comprises 15 residues. CDR3 in amino acids: CASSSAPGANQPQHF. In DNA form, the CDR3 reads TGTGCCAGCAGCTCCGCCCCGGGGGCCAATCAGCCCCAGCATTTT.

The chain links TRBV2 to TRBJ1-6; D remains ambiguous. Germline V gives CDR1 SNHLY, CDR2 FYNNEI. Trimming removed 6 bases at V and 10 bases at J, with 16 bases between. The CDR3 has 14 amino acids. The CDR3 region is CASRVELNGSPLHF. Written as DNA, the CDR3 is TGTGCCAGCAGGGTCGAATTGAACGGCTCACCCCTCCACTTT.

The chain employs TRBV2 and TRBJ1-1; D is possibly TRBD1 (6 bases). Germline-derived CDR1 and CDR2 are SNHLY and FYNNEI. The V end was cut by 8 bases, the J end by 4 bases, with 8 bases between. CDR3 size: 11 residues. The chain's CDR3 is CASEGGTEAFF. The CDR3 nucleotides are TGTGCCAGCGAAGGGGGCACTGAAGCTTTCTTT.

This chain joins TRBV2 and TRBJ1-4; D may be TRBD1 (5 bases). CDR3 length: 14 amino acids. V was trimmed by 1 base and J by 13 bases, leaving 16 bases between them. Germline CDR1 SNHLY, CDR2 FYNNEI. The CDR3 nucleotides are TGTGCCAGCAGTGAAGGACAGAAGGAGATCAGACTGTTTTTT. Translating gives CASSEGQKEIRLFF. The full variable domain, completed using reference TRBV2 and TRBJ1-4, is EPEVTQTPSHQVTQMGQEVILRCVPISNHLYFYWYRQILGQKVEFLVSFYNNEISEKSEIFDDQFSVERPDGSNFTLKIRSTKLEDSAMYFCASSEGQKEIRLFFGSGTQLSVL.

The genes are TRBV7-9 and TRBJ2-1; 11 positions match TRBD2. Germline V CDR1 and CDR2: SEHNR, FQNEAQ (reference sequence). The trim removed 6 bases at V and 6 bases at J, leaving 4 bases unmatched. The CDR3 has 14 amino acids. CDR3 nucleotides: TGTGCCAGCAGAACACTAGCGGGAGTCAATGAGCAGTTCTTC. Protein product: CASRTLAGVNEQFF.

Regarding this clone: Without the conserved terminal phenylalanine or tryptophan, this CDR3 likely stems from a read error. The limits of the CDR3 on the DNA are not certain, so only TCRdb's listed CDR3 is given. The chain has TRBV12-5 and TRBJ2-3; no DNA check was done on the table's D call, TRBD2. CDR1 and CDR2 (germline): LGHNT, FRNRAP. The length of the CDR3 is 15 amino acids, counting both ends. CDR3 region: CASGWTEPGGPPRVG.

This chain connects TRBV18 to TRBJ2-7, with no clear D. CDR1 and CDR2 (germline): KGHSH, LQKENI. Trimming removed 1 base at V and 3 bases at J, with 16 bases between. The CDR3 totals 16 residues. This CDR3 reads CASSPRPNQPLYEQYF. DNA for the CDR3: TGTGCCAGCTCACCACGGCCAAACCAACCCCTCTACGAGCAGTACTTC.

The CDR3 DNA is TGTGCCAGCAGCTTGGACGGGACAGGGGCCTTCTATGGCTACACCTTC. Protein sequence: CASSLDGTGAFYGYTF. The chain is built from TRBV7-2 and TRBJ1-2, with 10 nucleotides matching TRBD1. Trimming took 3 bases from V and 4 from J; bases not matched to a gene: 8. CDR1 is SGHTA and CDR2 is FQGNSA in the germline V gene. This CDR3 is 16 amino acids long.

The chain carries TRBV7-9 and TRBJ2-1; 7 positions agree with TRBD2. The CDR3 loop spans 17 amino acids. Trimming at V came to 0 bases and at J to 2 bases, leaving 7 bases not matched to a gene. In germline, CDR1 is SEHNR, CDR2 FQNEAQ (reference sequence). The chain's CDR3 is CASSLALGLAAYNEQFF. The CDR3 DNA follows: TGTGCCAGCAGCTTAGCCTTGGGGCTAGCGGCCTACAATGAGCAGTTCTTC.

This sequence joins TRBV5-1 and TRBJ2-7; D might be TRBD2 (6 bases). Germline V gene sequence: CDR1 SGHRS, CDR2 YFSETQ. This CDR3 contains 15 residues. Trimming pared 2 bases from V and 1 base from J, leaving 13 bases between. The DNA for the CDR3 is TGCGCCAGCAGCTTTGGGGGGTCCGGATCCTACGAGCAGTACTTC. Encoded protein: CASSFGGSGSYEQYF.

The V gene is TRBV28, the J gene TRBJ1-3, with unresolved D. The CDR3 is 15 residues long. The germline CDR1 and CDR2 sequences are MDHEN and SYDVKM. V was trimmed by 6 bases and J by 0 bases, leaving 12 bases between them. The CDR3 reads CASSDHSYSGNTIYF. DNA for the CDR3: TGTGCCAGCAGCGACCATAGCTACTCTGGAAACACCATATATTTT.

J is TRBJ2-7 and V is TRBV2; TRBD1 agrees at 8 bases. V was pared by 9 bases and J by 5 bases, with 18 bases of the junction left unmatched. CDR1 and CDR2 from the germline V gene are SNHLY and FYNNEI. The CDR3 spans 16 residues. CDR3 nucleotide sequence: TGTGCCAGATCCGGACGATTGGGGACAGGTGTGGACGAGCAGTACTTC. Translated: CARSGRLGTGVDEQYF.

V usage is TRBV6-1 and J usage is TRBJ1-2; D might be TRBD1 (5 bases). Trimming pared 2 bases from V and 4 bases from J, leaving 14 bases between. The CDR3 length is 15 residues. CDR1 and CDR2 from the germline V gene are MNHNS and SASEGT. This CDR3 is CASSELAGPPYGYTF. DNA for the CDR3: TGTGCCAGCAGTGAACTAGCGGGGCCTCCCTATGGCTACACCTTC.

This sequence joins TRBV27 and TRBJ1-1; TRBD1 might be the D (5 bases). V was pared by 6 bases and J by 1 base, with 15 bases between. CDR3 length: 15 residues. Germline V gene sequence: CDR1 MNHEY, CDR2 SMNVEV (reference sequence). This chain's CDR3 is CASRPLGESNTEAFF. CDR3 coding DNA: TGTGCCAGCAGGCCTCTGGGGGAATCGAACACTGAAGCTTTCTTT.

Regarding this clone: Germline is not matched at one junction end, which may reflect a read error. The chain links TRBV6-5 to TRBJ2-7; D might be TRBD2 (6 bases). Germline V gene data show CDR1 as MNHEY and CDR2 as SVGAGI. This CDR3 region has 13 residues. CDR3 DNA: TGTGCCAGCAGGGTGGAGGGGACCTACGATCAGTACTTC. Translating gives CASRVEGTYDQYF.

In its sample, this clone was seen once. This rearrangement joins TRBV25-1 to TRBJ2-4; 9 nucleotides align to TRBD1. This CDR3 has 18 residues. The junction had 16 bases not matched to a gene; V was cut back by 7 bases and J by 3 bases. The germline V gene encodes CDR1 MGHDK and CDR2 SYGVNS. In nucleotides, the CDR3 is TGTGCCAGCAAGTTTACAACCGACAGGGGGATTAGCAAAAACATTCAGTACTTC. Translation: CASKFTTDRGISKNIQYF.

The chain employs TRBV6-5 and TRBJ1-2; maybe TRBD1 (5 bases). The ends were cut back, 4 bases at V and 7 bases at J, with 7 bases in the middle. From germline, CDR1 is MNHEY and CDR2 SVGAGI. The CDR3 runs 11 residues. CDR3 region: CASSWGSGYTF. For the CDR3, the DNA is TGTGCCAGCAGTTGGGGGAGTGGCTACACCTTC.

CDR3 in DNA: TGTGCCAGCAGCTTAGAGGGGGCGACCCAGTACTTC. It is translated as CASSLEGATQYF. This rearrangement joins TRBV11-2 to TRBJ2-5; D may be TRBD1 (6 bases). V was trimmed by 0 bases and J by 7 bases, leaving 6 bases between them. The CDR3 covers 12 residues. Germline CDR1 SGHAT, CDR2 FQNNGV.

This chain connects TRBV27 to TRBJ2-3; a possible D gene is TRBD2 (6 bases). CDR1 and CDR2 (germline): MNHEY, SMNVEV (reference sequence). V lost 8 bases and J 3 bases, leaving 15 bases between the germline ends. The CDR3 contains 14 residues. DNA of the CDR3: TGTGCCAGCGGGCTTCGGGAGACAACAGATACGCAGTATTTT. Amino acid sequence: CASGLRETTDTQYF.

This rearrangement joins TRBV5-1 to TRBJ1-2, with TRBD1 matching 7 bases. The CDR3 covers 16 residues. V trimming: 2 bases; J trimming: 8 bases; junction bases outside the gene matches: 15. Looked up from germline, CDR1 is SGHRS and CDR2 is YFSETQ. This CDR3 reads CASSFDSFIGGAGYTF. The CDR3 nucleotides are TGCGCCAGCAGCTTTGATTCTTTCATAGGGGGCGCGGGCTACACCTTC.

This clone showed up just once. The chain uses TRBV6-5 and TRBJ1-5; D call uncertain. Germline V gene data show CDR1 as MNHEY and CDR2 as SVGAGI. The V end was cut by 6 bases, the J end by 4 bases, with 7 bases between. The CDR3 contains 12 residues. The CDR3 protein is CASRTGNQPQHF. CDR3 sequence (DNA): TGTGCCAGCAGGACGGGTAATCAGCCCCAGCATTTT.

The chain employs TRBV6-5 and TRBJ2-5, with 7 bases lining up with TRBD2. V shed 0 bases, J shed 5 bases, and the junction held 9 bases outside the gene matches. CDR1 MNHEY and CDR2 SVGAGI come from the germline V gene. This CDR3 spans 16 amino acids. CDR3 DNA sequence: TGTGCCAGCAGTTACTCGCCCGGACTAGGGGCCGAGACCCAGTACTTC. Protein sequence: CASSYSPGLGAETQYF.

The chain has TRBV27 and TRBJ1-5; no reliable D call. The CDR3 totals 17 residues. Germline assignment: CDR1 MNHEY and CDR2 SMNVEV (reference sequence). The V end was cut by 2 bases, the J end by 4 bases, with 18 bases between. CDR3 nucleotides: TGTGCCAGCAGTTTAGTAACTCAGGAGGTTACGAATCAGCCCCAGCATTTT. This gives the protein CASSLVTQEVTNQPQHF.

This chain links TRBV5-8 with TRBJ2-3; perhaps TRBD1 as D (6 bases). The germline V and J ends were trimmed by 2 bases and 2 bases, with 9 bases remaining between them. The CDR3 is made up of 14 amino acids. Germline assignment: CDR1 SGHTS and CDR2 YDEGEE. CDR3 loop: CASSLTGHTDTQYF. CDR3 bases: TGTGCCAGCAGCTTAACAGGGCACACAGATACGCAGTATTTT.

V gene TRBV6-5 combines with J gene TRBJ1-4; D remains unclear. The CDR3 contains 15 residues. Trimming shortened V by 6 bases and J by 0 bases, and 11 bases separated the two germline ends. CDR1 and CDR2 from the germline V gene are MNHEY and SVGAGI. CDR3 region: CASSRDPATNEKLFF. CDR3 DNA: TGTGCCAGCAGCCGAGACCCTGCAACTAATGAAAAACTGTTTTTT.

This clone was counted between two and nine times. J is TRBJ1-2 and V is TRBV2; D possibly corresponds to TRBD1 (6 bases). V gave up 8 bases and J gave up 8 bases, with 18 bases separating them. CDR3 length equals 13 residues. Germline-derived CDR1 and CDR2 are SNHLY and FYNNEI. The CDR3 here is CASDPETGSGYTF. Here the CDR3 DNA reads TGTGCCAGCGATCCCGAAACAGGGTCAGGCTACACCTTC.

This chain connects TRBV7-8 to TRBJ1-5; a weak D match, TRBD1 (6 bases). Trimming removed 6 bases from V and 5 bases from J, with 14 bases in between. Germline CDR1 reads SGHVS; CDR2 reads FQNEAQ. This CDR3 has 14 residues. CDR3 loop: CASSSRGGYQPQHF. The DNA for the CDR3 is TGTGCCAGCAGTTCGAGGGGGGGATATCAGCCCCAGCATTTT.

The rearrangement joins TRBV9 to TRBJ2-1, with a tentative D call TRBD1 (5 bases). The CDR3 runs 13 residues. Germline CDR1 SGDLS, CDR2 YYNGEE. The V and J ends lost 6 bases and 9 bases respectively, with 16 bases between them. CDR3 sequence: CASTKRQGSEQFF. The DNA of the CDR3 is TGTGCCAGCACAAAGAGGCAGGGCAGTGAGCAGTTCTTC.

This clone was observed once. Other nucleotide sequences from this sample produce the same CDR3. V usage is TRBV5-1 and J usage is TRBJ1-1; D ambiguous. Per germline, CDR1 SGHRS and CDR2 YFSETQ. V was pared by 4 bases and J by 1 base, with 8 bases between. This CDR3 has 13 amino acids. The CDR3 spells CASSLAANTEAFF. Written as DNA, the CDR3 is TGCGCCAGCAGCCTAGCTGCGAACACTGAAGCTTTCTTT.

This rearrangement joins TRBV6-1 to TRBJ2-5, with D possibly being TRBD2 (6 bases). Trimming pared 4 bases from V and 2 bases from J, leaving 17 bases between. Germline V gene data show CDR1 as MNHNS and CDR2 as SASEGT. CDR3 length equals 16 residues. The CDR3 here is CASSGGLVVLQETQYF. The CDR3 DNA sequence: TGTGCCAGCAGTGGGGGACTGGTCGTACTTCAAGAGACCCAGTACTTC.

V and J are TRBV19 and TRBJ1-1, with no clear D. Deletions cut 4 bases from V and 0 bases from J, with 12 bases between. CDR1 is LNHDA and CDR2 is SQIVND in the germline V gene (reference sequence). The CDR3 sequence is 15 residues long. In nucleotides, the CDR3 is TGTGCCAGTAGTAGTAAAGGTAACATGAACACTGAAGCTTTCTTT. Residues: CASSSKGNMNTEAFF.